The sequence of this T cell receptor (beta chain) was determined in a study of metastatic and nonmetastatic thyroid tumors. Methods used by the authors: CDR3 differences across clinicopathological groups were used to build a distant-metastasis classifier for papillary thyroid cancer. Via MiXCR, TCRdb re-called the PCR reads. The V and J calls and clone size are TCRdb's, not the authors'. The table records more than 50,000 clones, around 20% of them present only once. V lost 9 bases and J lost 4, with 13 bases in between. The CDR3 length is 13 residues. CDR1 and CDR2 from the germline V gene are LNHDA and SQIVND (reference sequence). Study results and limitations: Across blood and tumor, TCR beta diversity in malignant thyroid tumors was reportedly significantly higher than in benign nodules.

This clone came up many times. The antigen is undetermined. Thyroid surgery had not been preceded by any treatment in any patient. J is TRBJ1-5 and V is TRBV19, with a weak D call TRBD1 (5 bases). This TCR was recovered from a female donor with papillary thyroid cancer or a benign thyroid nodule (not recorded which). Some clones in this sample may be carry-over from other donors' samples. Sequenced sample: blood. CDR3 sequence: CASEGDVNQPQHF. The CDR3 DNA is TGTGCCAGCGAAGGGGATGTGAATCAGCCCCAGCATTTT.